These T cell receptor beta chains were read from a single sample in a study of graft-versus-host responses after intestinal transplantation. Only in-frame clones appear in the TCRdb table, and some are missing; sequencing was by immunoSEQ multiplex PCR. The repertoire includes about 5,600 clones, approximately 76% of them detected once, and approximately 6.5% sits in the top ten. The input for sequencing was ileum tissue, taken approximately 220 days after intestinal transplant. All receptors derive from a human patient who received an intestinal transplant, so some T cells may come from the graft donor. Each CDR3 is given with its conserved first and last residue. A D gene is named only where the DNA matches it firmly. For some rows the clone size is stated as once, few or many, or as a class when expanded; others skip it.

v_gene: TRBV6-5; j_gene: TRBJ2-2; d_gene: TRBD1; abundance: -; CDR3aa: CASRRRGRGELFF; CDR3nt: TGTGCCAGCAGACGCAGGGGGCGCGGGGAGCTGTTTTTT
v_gene: TRBV27; j_gene: TRBJ2-1; d_gene: -; abundance: -; CDR3aa: CASSLGGTYNEQFF; CDR3nt: TGTGCCAGCAGTTTGGGGGGTACCTACAATGAGCAGTTCTTC
v_gene: TRBV6-5; j_gene: TRBJ2-1; d_gene: TRBD2; abundance: -; CDR3aa: CAGSYSSGVSYNEQFF; CDR3nt: TGTGCCGGCAGTTACTCAAGCGGGGTCTCCTACAATGAGCAGTTCTTC
v_gene: TRBV9; j_gene: TRBJ2-7; d_gene: -; abundance: -; CDR3aa: CASSEFLDSSYEQYF; CDR3nt: TGTGCCAGCAGCGAGTTCCTAGATAGCTCCTACGAGCAGTACTTC
v_gene: TRBV6-6; j_gene: TRBJ2-5; d_gene: -; abundance: -; CDR3aa: CASTSEWQKQETQYF; CDR3nt: TGTGCCAGCACCTCGGAGTGGCAGAAGCAAGAGACCCAGTACTTC
v_gene: TRBV5-1; j_gene: TRBJ2-1; d_gene: TRBD1; abundance: large; CDR3aa: CASSPGTGVFNEQFF; CDR3nt: TGCGCCAGCAGCCCCGGGACAGGGGTTTTCAATGAGCAGTTCTTC
v_gene: TRBV7-3; j_gene: TRBJ2-2; d_gene: TRBD2; abundance: few; CDR3aa: CASSLSGGFLTGELFF; CDR3nt: TGTGCCAGCAGCTTAAGCGGGGGATTCCTCACCGGGGAGCTGTTTTTT
v_gene: TRBV6-1; j_gene: TRBJ2-7; d_gene: TRBD1; abundance: -; CDR3aa: CASGRTGRGEQYF; CDR3nt: TGTGCCAGCGGGAGGACAGGGCGCGGCGAGCAGTACTTC
v_gene: TRBV10-3; j_gene: TRBJ2-2; d_gene: TRBD1; abundance: -; CDR3aa: CAIKPGGVDGELFF; CDR3nt: TGTGCCATCAAACCAGGGGGAGTGGACGGGGAGCTGTTTTTT
v_gene: TRBV19; j_gene: TRBJ1-2; d_gene: -; abundance: -; CDR3aa: CASSIGRLLLF; CDR3nt: TGTGCCAGTAGTATAGGACGACTCCTACTTTTC
v_gene: TRBV2; j_gene: TRBJ2-1; d_gene: -; abundance: -; CDR3aa: CASKGMQGLPSYNEQFF; CDR3nt: TGTGCCAGCAAGGGGATGCAGGGACTCCCCTCCTACAATGAGCAGTTCTTC
v_gene: TRBV5-4; j_gene: TRBJ2-5; d_gene: -; abundance: -; CDR3aa: CASSLQRGAETQYF; CDR3nt: TGTGCCAGCAGCTTGCAGAGGGGGGCGGAGACCCAGTACTTC
v_gene: TRBV4-3; j_gene: TRBJ1-5; d_gene: TRBD1; abundance: -; CDR3aa: CASSQGDRDNQPQHF; CDR3nt: TGCGCCAGCAGCCAAGGTGACAGGGACAATCAGCCCCAGCATTTT
v_gene: TRBV5-1; j_gene: TRBJ1-6; d_gene: -; abundance: -; CDR3aa: CASSSGQYNSPLHF; CDR3nt: TGCGCCAGCAGCTCGGGACAATATAATTCACCCCTCCACTTT
v_gene: TRBV15; j_gene: TRBJ1-5; d_gene: -; abundance: few; CDR3aa: CATSSNRVQPQHF; CDR3nt: TGTGCCACCAGCAGCAACAGGGTTCAGCCCCAGCATTTT
v_gene: TRBV11-3; j_gene: TRBJ2-2; d_gene: TRBD2; abundance: -; CDR3aa: CASSNRLASNTGELFF; CDR3nt: TGTGCCAGCAGCAACCGACTAGCGTCGAACACCGGGGAGCTGTTTTTT
v_gene: TRBV10-2; j_gene: TRBJ2-1; d_gene: -; abundance: -; CDR3aa: CASSESVVSEQFF; CDR3nt: TGCGCCAGCAGTGAGTCGGTAGTAAGTGAGCAGTTCTTC
v_gene: TRBV4-1; j_gene: TRBJ2-7; d_gene: TRBD1; abundance: -; CDR3aa: CASSQVRDRGTYEQYF; CDR3nt: TGCGCCAGCAGCCAGGTCCGGGACAGGGGTACCTACGAGCAGTACTTC